These 19 T cell receptor beta chains originate from one sample sequenced in a study of identical twins' blood T cells. Each CDR3 protein is one row after TCRdb ran MiXCR on the 5' RACE reads. The sample includes 350,000 to 400,000 distinct CDR3 sequences, over 25% of them seen just once. The sequencing input was PBMCs. The source is a woman between 18 and 55 years old in good health.

V is TRBV19 and J is TRBJ2-2; possibly TRBD1 for D (6 bases). Trimming pared 5 bases from V and 5 bases from J, leaving 12 bases between. The CDR3 spans 14 residues. Germline V gives CDR1 LNHDA, CDR2 SQIVND (reference sequence). For the CDR3, the DNA is TGTGCCAGTAGTGTGATGGGGGCGACCGGGGAGCTGTTTTTT. This encodes CASSVMGATGELFF.

V gene TRBV5-1 combines with J gene TRBJ2-1; the match to TRBD2 covers 7 bases. The CDR3 contains 16 residues. J gave up 2 bases and V 4 bases, and 9 bases lay outside the gene matches. Germline lookup yields CDR1 SGHRS and CDR2 YFSETQ. In DNA, the CDR3 is TGCGCCAGCAGCATCAAGTCGGGGAGGGCCTACAATGAGCAGTTCTTC. Its protein is CASSIKSGRAYNEQFF.

The chain joins TRBV20-1 to TRBJ2-1, with 7 bases that match TRBD2. This CDR3 spans 14 amino acids. Germline V gene data show CDR1 as DFQATT and CDR2 as SNEGSKA (reference sequence). V was clipped by 2 bases and J by 3 bases; unmatched bases: 4. The CDR3 bases are TGCAGTGCTAGACGAGCGGGGCTCTACAATGAGCAGTTCTTC. Translation: CSARRAGLYNEQFF.

This clonotype was seen more than once but under ten times. The rearrangement uses TRBV5-1 and TRBJ2-2; D not certain. Germline V gene data show CDR1 as SGHRS and CDR2 as YFSETQ. V was shortened by 4 bases and J by 6 bases, with 16 bases between the two germline ends. This CDR3 is 15 amino acids long. CDR3 sequence reads: CASSTDPTPPGELFF. Here the CDR3 DNA reads TGCGCCAGCAGCACGGACCCTACCCCCCCCGGGGAGCTGTTTTTT.

The chain combines TRBV2 with TRBJ2-2, with D tentatively TRBD2 (6 bases). The germline V and J ends were trimmed by 2 bases and 13 bases, with 11 bases remaining between them. Germline V gene sequence: CDR1 SNHLY, CDR2 FYNNEI. This CDR3 has 12 residues. CDR3 sequence reads: CASSESGRLLFF. CDR3 sequence (DNA): TGTGCCAGCAGTGAATCGGGGAGGTTGCTGTTTTTT.

The chain couples TRBV6-1 to TRBJ2-1; possibly TRBD1 or TRBD2 for D (6 bases each). Trimming left V 4 bases short and J 0 bases short, with 13 bases between. The germline V gene has CDR1 MNHNS and CDR2 SASEGT. The CDR3 loop spans 16 amino acids. The CDR3 coding sequence is TGTGCCAGCAGTGTTTCGGGGGCTGGCTCCTACAATGAGCAGTTCTTC. Protein: CASSVSGAGSYNEQFF.

As concerns this clonotype: This may stem from a read error, because a much larger clone lies one nucleotide away. The rearrangement uses TRBV20-1 and TRBJ2-1; D is undetermined. This CDR3 contains 13 residues. Germline CDR1 DFQATT, CDR2 SNEGSKA (reference sequence). CDR3 in amino acids: CIARPPSYNEQFF. The DNA for the CDR3 is TGCATTGCTCGGCCTCCCTCCTACAATGAGCAGTTCTTC.

This clonotype has a handful of counts. The rearrangement links TRBV29-1 to TRBJ2-5, with 10 bases matching TRBD2. The CDR3 has 14 amino acids. Germline V gene data show CDR1 as SQVTM and CDR2 as ANQGSEA. The V segment lost 4 bases and the J segment 5 bases; nucleotides outside the gene matches: 7. The DNA for the CDR3 is TGCAGCGTTGCTCTAGCGGGAGTAGTGGAGACCCAGTACTTC. Protein: CSVALAGVVETQYF.

This clonotype was observed a few times. The gene calls are TRBV5-1 and TRBJ2-3, with 8 nucleotides matching TRBD2. The ends lost 5 bases at V and 6 bases at J; junction bases unmatched: 11. This CDR3 region has 15 residues. Germline assignment: CDR1 SGHRS and CDR2 YFSETQ. For the CDR3, the DNA is TGCGCCAGCAGGTCGTTGGGAGCGGGAGCTGATACGCAGTATTTT. Translation gives CASRSLGAGADTQYF.

About this clonotype itself: One junction end does not reproduce the germline sequence, and a read error may be involved. V usage is TRBV4-2 and J usage is TRBJ1-2, with 10 positions matching TRBD1. The CDR3 sequence is 16 residues long. Germline V gene lookup returns CDR1 LGHNA and CDR2 YNFKEQ. The CDR3 DNA follows: TGTGTCAGCAGCCAGAGGGACAGGGGCTACCCACTAGGCTACACCTTC. As protein: CVSSQRDRGYPLGYTF.

This clonotype has a handful of counts. The genes are TRBV25-1 and TRBJ1-2; the D gene is possibly TRBD1 (5 bases). Trimming took off 5 bases at V and 8 bases at J, with 21 bases between the two ends. The CDR3 is made up of 15 amino acids. Per the germline V gene, CDR1 is MGHDK and CDR2 is SYGVNS. The CDR3 reads CASSPPFRVAGGYTF. In nucleotides, the CDR3 is TGTGCCAGCAGTCCCCCCTTCAGGGTAGCGGGCGGCTACACCTTC.

The chain employs TRBV7-2 and TRBJ1-1; D possibly corresponds to TRBD1 (6 bases). CDR3 length equals 15 residues. Trimming left V 5 bases short and J 0 bases short, with 13 bases between. In germline, CDR1 is SGHTA, CDR2 FQGNSA. CDR3: CASSDRTVLNTEAFF. CDR3 bases: TGTGCCAGCAGCGACCGGACAGTTCTGAACACTGAAGCTTTCTTT. The whole variable domain, filled in from reference TRBV7-2 and TRBJ1-1, reads GAGVSQSPSNKVTEKGKDVELRCDPISGHTALYWYRQSLGQGLEFLIYFQGNSAPDKSGLPSDRFSAERTGGSVSTLTIQRTQQEDSAVYLCASSDRTVLNTEAFFGQGTRLTVV.

This clonotype was found a few times. This chain connects TRBV27 to TRBJ1-5, with D maybe TRBD1 (6 bases). The CDR3 totals 16 residues. Germline V CDR1 and CDR2: MNHEY, SMNVEV (reference sequence). V gave up 5 bases and J gave up 3 bases, with 17 bases separating them. CDR3: CASSPRYRVDNQPQHF. CDR3 bases: TGTGCCAGCAGTCCCCGATACAGGGTAGACAATCAGCCCCAGCATTTT.

Comments on this clonotype: Its ends do not fully match the called genes, so a read error is possible. The genes are TRBV7-2 and TRBJ1-5; D perhaps matches TRBD1 (6 bases). Germline V gives CDR1 SGHTA, CDR2 FQGNSA. CDR3 size: 17 residues. DNA for the CDR3: TGTGCCAGCTGCACACTGGGGGGACACCTTAGCAATCAGCCACAGCATTTT. This gives the protein CASCTLGGHLSNQPQHF.

This clonotype was seen ten or more times. The rearrangement joins TRBV5-1 to TRBJ1-6, with 7 nucleotides matching TRBD1. This CDR3 is 14 amino acids long. With V trimmed by 2 bases and J by 8 bases, 4 bases remained unmatched. In germline, CDR1 is SGHRS, CDR2 YFSETQ. The CDR3 DNA reads as TGCGCCAGCAGCTTCTCCGGGACAGATTCACCCCTCCACTTT. This encodes CASSFSGTDSPLHF.

Points on this clonotype: At one boundary the junction diverges from the germline segment, which might be a read error. The chain combines TRBV2 with TRBJ2-7, with TRBD1 matching over 7 bases. The CDR3 sequence is 14 residues long. The V gene's germline CDR1 is SNHLY and CDR2 FYNNEI. The CDR3 here is CSSSPGQSSYEQYF. The DNA for the CDR3 is TGTTCCAGCAGTCCGGGACAGAGTTCCTACGAGCAGTACTTC. Together with reference TRBV2 and TRBJ2-7, the CDR3 gives the full variable domain: EPEVTQTPSHQVTQMGQEVILRCVPISNHLYFYWYRQILGQKVEFLVSFYNNEISEKSEIFDDQFSVERPDGSNFTLKIRSTKLEDSAMYFCSSSPGQSSYEQYFGPGTRLTVT.

The V call is TRBV5-6, the J call TRBJ1-2, with TRBD1 identical over 7 bases. Germline assignment: CDR1 SGHDT and CDR2 YYEEEE. J gave up 4 bases and V 5 bases, and 5 bases lay outside the gene matches. This CDR3 has 13 amino acids. This chain's CDR3 is CASSPQGVYGYTF. The DNA of the CDR3 is TGTGCCAGCAGTCCGCAGGGGGTCTATGGCTACACCTTC.

For the CDR3, the DNA is TGTGCCAGCAGCGTAGGAGGGGATGGTGAAGCTTTCTTT. This sequence encodes CASSVGGDGEAFF. V usage is TRBV9 and J usage is TRBJ1-1; D possibly corresponds to TRBD1 (5 bases). Germline V lookup: CDR1 SGDLS, CDR2 YYNGEE. The germline V and J ends were trimmed by 0 bases and 7 bases, with 10 bases remaining between them. This CDR3 comprises 13 residues. Full variable domain (rest looked up from reference TRBV9 and TRBJ1-1): DSGVTQTPKHLITATGQRVTLRCSPRSGDLSVYWYQQSLDQGLQFLIQYYNGEERAKGNILERFSAQQFPDLHSELNLSSLELGDSALYFCASSVGGDGEAFFGQGTRLTVV.

This clonotype has just a few counts. One end of the junction does not line up with germline, which may come from a read error. V and J are TRBV4-3 and TRBJ2-3, with D perhaps matching TRBD2 (6 bases). CDR1 and CDR2 (germline): LGHNA, YSLEER. The CDR3 spans 15 residues. The CDR3 spells CASSQGGVVTDTQYF. CDR3 sequence (DNA): TGTGCCAGCAGCCAAGGAGGGGTGGTCACAGATACGCAGTATTTT.